This T cell receptor beta chain comes out of a study of T-cell memory formation after mild COVID-19. General study points: That cross-reactive memory joined was suggested by some responding clones appearing in pre-infection memory. Among CD4+ contracting clones, most were CM and EM, and CD8+ ones EMRA. There was a balanced CD4/CD8 profile in clones contracting day 15 to 85, and later expanders leaned CD4+.

MiXCR, applied by TCRdb to the 5' RACE reads, yields one record per CDR3 protein. There are fewer than 200,000 distinct CDR3 sequences in the sample; around a fifth occur only once, and about 23% lies in the top ten. Per germline, CDR1 SGHRS and CDR2 YFSETQ. V gave up 0 bases and J gave up 3 bases, with 12 bases separating them. The CDR3 extends over 15 amino acids. A word on this clonotype: Its antigen is currently unknown.

The origin of this receptor is an adult woman who had mild COVID-19 (a few samples of this study predate the infection). Cell type and time point are not known. The sequencing sample was made of PBMCs or a T cell subset sorted from them (not recorded which). This chain joins TRBV5-1 and TRBJ2-5; D may be TRBD1 (6 bases). CDR3 sequence (DNA): TGCGCCAGCAGCTTGGTTGGGGGCCTGAAAGAGACCCAGTACTTC. It translates to CASSLVGGLKETQYF.